The source of this T cell receptor (beta chain) is a study of neurological immune-mediated disorders. One entry per CDR3 protein results from TCRdb running MiXCR on the 5' RACE reads. The profile shows some 60,000 distinct CDR3 sequences, about 8.9% of them singletons. This sample's time point: longitudinal time-point 2. The unsorted libraries were produced from 2 million PBMCs held at -80 C. This clonotype was seen at least ten times. The antigen is unknown. This CDR3 has 13 residues. Trimming removed 4 bases from V and 2 bases from J, with 8 bases in between. Germline V gives CDR1 SGHTA, CDR2 FQGNSA. General study findings and limits: Patients with HTLV-1-associated myelopathy showed the most TCR clonal expansion. Those with multiple sclerosis showed the least, falling below healthy controls.

The V call is TRBV7-2, the J call TRBJ2-5; D is unresolved. This TCR was recovered from a man aged 30 to 39 in good health. What was sequenced was PBMCs. This chain's CDR3 is CASSWASQETQYF. Here the CDR3 DNA reads TGTGCCAGCAGCTGGGCTTCTCAAGAGACCCAGTACTTC.